Shown below are 24 T cell receptor beta chains from a single sample sequenced in a study of cytomegalovirus exposure and HLA in healthy donors. Primers for the PCR totalled 60 Vbeta and 13 Jbeta. TCRdb keeps only in-frame clones here, not all; method: immunoSEQ multiplex PCR. The data show 95,000 to 150,000 clones, around 78% seen once. Material for sequencing was PBMCs. The source of these receptors is a woman in her twenties or thirties in good health and CMV-seropositive.

This clone has a handful of counts. The CDR3 nucleotides read TGTGCCAGCAGTACAGGGGGCTTCGGGGAGCTGTTTTTT. Its protein is CASSTGGFGELFF. The V and J genes are TRBV6-1 and TRBJ2-2, with TRBD1 matching 9 bases. V lost 5 bases, J lost 7 bases, and 2 bases stayed unmatched. Germline CDR1 is MNHNS and CDR2 is SASEGT. CDR3 size: 13 residues.

The chain employs TRBV6-5 and TRBJ2-7; maybe TRBD2 (6 bases). Looked up from germline, CDR1 is MNHEY and CDR2 is SVGAGI. The CDR3 sequence is 15 residues long. Trimming pared 5 bases from V and 0 bases from J, leaving 14 bases between. CDR3 region: CASSLSAGSSYEQYF. CDR3 nucleotide sequence: TGTGCCAGCAGTCTCTCCGCCGGGAGCTCCTACGAGCAGTACTTC.

The chain uses TRBV14 and TRBJ2-1; TRBD2 aligns across 9 bases. J was trimmed by 2 bases and V by 1 base; bases with no gene match: 6. This CDR3 contains 17 residues. Germline CDR1 and CDR2: SGHDN and FVKESK. CDR3 sequence: CASSQALRGGPYNEQFF. The CDR3 nucleotides read TGTGCCAGCAGCCAAGCTCTGCGGGGGGGACCCTACAATGAGCAGTTCTTC.

This clone showed up just a few times. This rearrangement joins TRBV6-1 to TRBJ1-5, with TRBD1 matching over 8 bases. V shed 2 bases, J shed 4 bases, and the junction held 1 base outside the gene matches. The length of the CDR3 is 14 residues. Germline CDR1 and CDR2: MNHNS and SASEGT. CDR3 sequence: CASSERTGNQPQHF. CDR3 sequence (DNA): TGTGCCAGCAGTGAAAGGACAGGGAATCAGCCCCAGCATTTT.

The chain employs TRBV9 and TRBJ2-5; 10 nucleotides agree with TRBD2. Germline CDR1 reads SGDLS; CDR2 reads YYNGEE. V lost 1 base to trimming and J lost 2 bases; unmatched junction nucleotides: 8. CDR3 length: 17 amino acids. The CDR3 DNA sequence: TGTGCCAGCAGCGTAAAGGTAGCGGGGGGAAGTCAAGAGACCCAGTACTTC. The encoded protein is CASSVKVAGGSQETQYF.

This chain uses TRBV19 with TRBJ2-7; TRBD1 aligns across 7 bases. With 3 bases clipped from V and 3 bases from J, the junction kept 5 bases outside the gene matches. The germline CDR1 and CDR2 sequences are LNHDA and SQIVND (reference sequence). This CDR3 is built from 14 residues. The chain's CDR3 is CASSIGDRVYEQYF. CDR3 DNA: TGTGCCAGTAGTATCGGTGACAGGGTCTACGAGCAGTACTTC.

The gene calls are TRBV19 and TRBJ2-2, with TRBD1 identical over 7 bases. CDR3 length: 15 amino acids. Germline V gives CDR1 LNHDA, CDR2 SQIVND (reference sequence). V shed 4 bases, J shed 0 bases, and the junction held 2 bases outside the gene matches. CDR3 region: CASSRGQANTGELFF. The DNA for the CDR3 is TGTGCCAGTAGTAGAGGACAGGCGAACACCGGGGAGCTGTTTTTT.

V is TRBV19 and J is TRBJ1-1; D possibly corresponds to TRBD1 (5 bases). Between the trimmed V and J ends, which lost 1 base and 1 base, there was a span of 19 bases. In germline, CDR1 is LNHDA, CDR2 SQIVND (reference sequence). This CDR3 region has 18 residues. This CDR3 is CASSIAAYRSHSNTEAFF. CDR3 nucleotide sequence: TGTGCCAGTAGTATAGCAGCCTACAGGAGCCACTCGAACACTGAAGCTTTCTTT.

The V call is TRBV19, the J call TRBJ2-2, with TRBD2 matching 9 bases. Germline-derived CDR1 and CDR2 are LNHDA and SQIVND (reference sequence). The V gene end was trimmed by 3 bases and the J gene end by 4 bases; junction bases not matched to a gene: 3. CDR3 length equals 15 residues. CDR3 DNA: TGTGCCAGTAGTATGCTAGCGGGGATCACCGGGGAGCTGTTTTTT. This sequence encodes CASSMLAGITGELFF.

There are a few counts of this clone. This chain joins TRBV21-1 and TRBJ1-1. TRBV21-1 is deemed a pseudogene. This CDR3 has 16 residues. As DNA, the CDR3 is TGTGCCAGCAGTCCCGCCGGGGGGGGTTTGAACACTGAAGCTTTCTTT. Protein product: CASSPAGGGLNTEAFF.

The chain joins TRBV11-2 to TRBJ1-6; D is undetermined. Germline V gene lookup returns CDR1 SGHAT and CDR2 FQNNGV. Trimming shortened V by 0 bases and J by 6 bases, and 9 bases separated the two germline ends. The CDR3 loop spans 15 amino acids. The chain's CDR3 is CASSLDPGSNSPLHF. The DNA for the CDR3 is TGTGCCAGCAGCTTAGATCCCGGGTCTAATTCACCCCTCCACTTT.

The J gene is TRBJ2-7, the V gene TRBV7-2, with TRBD2 matching 9 bases. Trimming took 5 bases from V and 2 from J; bases not matched to a gene: 7. Germline V CDR1 and CDR2: SGHTA, FQGNSA. This CDR3 has 15 residues. CDR3 DNA sequence: TGTGCCAGCAGCCACCGACTAGCGGTGGCCTACGAGCAGTACTTC. Protein product: CASSHRLAVAYEQYF.

Only a few counts were recorded for this clone. At one boundary the junction diverges from the germline segment, which might be a read error. The gene calls are TRBV7-9 and TRBJ1-2; no clear D gene. The length of the CDR3 is 14 residues. CDR1 and CDR2 (germline): SEHNR, FQNEAQ (reference sequence). The CDR3, as DNA: TGTTCCAGCAGCGATCCTGAAGGCGCGGGGGGCTACACCTTC. This encodes CSSSDPEGAGGYTF. The complete variable domain, with remaining parts taken from reference TRBV7-9 and TRBJ1-2, reads DTGVSQNPRHKITKRGQNVTFRCDPISEHNRLYWYRQTLGQGPEFLTYFQNEAQLEKSRLLSDRFSAERPKGSFSTLEIQRTEQGDSAMYLCSSSDPEGAGGYTFGSGTRLTVV.

The chain couples TRBV5-1 to TRBJ2-7; 8 nucleotides line up with TRBD1. This CDR3 contains 13 residues. V lost 3 bases to trimming and J lost 4 bases; unmatched junction nucleotides: 3. Germline V gene data show CDR1 as SGHRS and CDR2 as YFSETQ. The CDR3 is CASSWRQGYEQYF. CDR3 in DNA: TGCGCCAGCAGCTGGAGACAGGGGTACGAGCAGTACTTC. The complete variable domain, with remaining parts taken from reference TRBV5-1 and TRBJ2-7, reads KAGVTQTPRYLIKTRGQQVTLSCSPISGHRSVSWYQQTPGQGLQFLFEYFSETQRNKGNFPGRFSGRQFSNSRSEMNVSTLELGDSALYLCASSWRQGYEQYFGPGTRLTVT.

The V and J genes are TRBV19 and TRBJ1-6; TRBD1 matches 8 bases. Germline V lookup: CDR1 LNHDA, CDR2 SQIVND (reference sequence). The junction had 5 bases not matched to a gene; V was cut back by 4 bases and J by 9 bases. The CDR3 is made up of 14 amino acids. The CDR3 here is CASSTGTGGSPLHF. For the CDR3, the DNA is TGTGCCAGTAGTACCGGGACAGGAGGTTCACCCCTCCACTTT.

This chain links TRBV5-1 with TRBJ1-2; a possible D gene is TRBD1 (5 bases). The length of the CDR3 is 14 residues. V was clipped by 5 bases and J by 1 base, with 12 bases between them. The germline gives CDR1 SGHRS, CDR2 YFSETQ. The CDR3 nucleotides read TGCGCCAGCAGTCGGGGGGATAGTAACTATGGCTACACCTTC. It encodes CASSRGDSNYGYTF.

This clone showed up just once. The rearrangement joins TRBV4-1 to TRBJ1-2; weak D call: TRBD1 (5 bases). Trimming pared 1 base from V and 4 bases from J, leaving 10 bases between. The V gene's germline CDR1 is MGHRA and CDR2 YSYEKL. The CDR3 covers 14 residues. Here the CDR3 reads CASSQVSGRYGYTF. For the CDR3, the DNA is TGCGCCAGCAGCCAAGTTTCAGGGCGCTATGGCTACACCTTC.

This clone was counted between two and nine times. The J gene is TRBJ2-7, the V gene TRBV4-3, with TRBD2 matching over 8 bases. This CDR3 spans 17 amino acids. V was pared by 3 bases and J by 2 bases, with 12 bases of the junction left unmatched. Germline-derived CDR1 and CDR2 are LGHNA and YSLEER. Here the CDR3 DNA reads TGCGCCAGCAGCCAGCCGGGGGGGACCAGACCTCCCTACGAGCAGTACTTC. This sequence encodes CASSQPGGTRPPYEQYF.

The chain is built from TRBV2 and TRBJ1-4; D is unclear. V was trimmed by 6 bases and J by 0 bases, leaving 8 bases between them. CDR3 length: 14 residues. CDR1 and CDR2 (germline): SNHLY, FYNNEI. CDR3 sequence reads: CASRLLTTNEKLFF. CDR3 in DNA: TGTGCCAGCAGACTGCTGACAACTAATGAAAAACTGTTTTTT.

V usage is TRBV14 and J usage is TRBJ1-2; D is perhaps TRBD1 (5 bases). CDR3 length: 15 amino acids. Trimming left V 0 bases short and J 7 bases short, with 15 bases between. In germline, CDR1 is SGHDN, CDR2 FVKESK. The DNA for the CDR3 is TGTGCCAGCAGCCAAGACTTTGGGGGGATCGGTGGCTACACCTTC. It codes for CASSQDFGGIGGYTF.

This chain connects TRBV5-4 to TRBJ1-2; possibly TRBD1 for D (5 bases). The CDR3 has 14 residues. Germline loops: CDR1 SGHNT, CDR2 YYREEE (reference sequence). V was clipped by 5 bases and J by 0 bases, with 11 bases between them. The CDR3 region has the DNA TGTGCCAGCAGGGTAGCGGGGCCTAACTATGGCTACACCTTC. Translation: CASRVAGPNYGYTF.

V is TRBV5-1 and J is TRBJ2-1; TRBD2 matches 8 bases. V lost 2 bases and J lost 4; bases outside the gene matches: 8. Germline lookup yields CDR1 SGHRS and CDR2 YFSETQ. CDR3 size: 16 residues. In DNA, the CDR3 is TGCGCCAGCAGCTTCTTTAGCGGGAAAACATACAATGAGCAGTTCTTC. Amino acids: CASSFFSGKTYNEQFF.

The chain recombines TRBV7-9 with TRBJ1-2; perhaps TRBD1 as D (5 bases). Germline V lookup: CDR1 SEHNR, CDR2 FQNEAQ (reference sequence). The CDR3 consists of 14 residues. The ends were cut back, 5 bases at V and 1 base at J, with 11 bases in the middle. The CDR3 sequence is CASSQDGGNYGYTF. For the CDR3, the DNA is TGTGCCAGCAGCCAAGACGGGGGTAACTATGGCTACACCTTC. Full variable domain (remainder filled in from reference TRBV7-9 and TRBJ1-2): DTGVSQNPRHKITKRGQNVTFRCDPISEHNRLYWYRQTLGQGPEFLTYFQNEAQLEKSRLLSDRFSAERPKGSFSTLEIQRTEQGDSAMYLCASSQDGGNYGYTFGSGTRLTVV.

The rearrangement links TRBV2 to TRBJ1-2; 9 bases are shared with TRBD1. From germline, CDR1 is SNHLY and CDR2 FYNNEI. Trimming cost V 8 bases and J 1 base; bases outside gene matches: 5. The CDR3 totals 14 residues. This CDR3 is CASGTGLVNYGYTF. The CDR3 DNA reads as TGTGCCAGCGGGACAGGGTTGGTTAACTATGGCTACACCTTC. The variable domain in full, with the rest retrieved from reference TRBV2 and TRBJ1-2, is EPEVTQTPSHQVTQMGQEVILRCVPISNHLYFYWYRQILGQKVEFLVSFYNNEISEKSEIFDDQFSVERPDGSNFTLKIRSTKLEDSAMYFCASGTGLVNYGYTFGSGTRLTVV.